The 21 T cell receptor beta chains below all came from one sample that was sequenced in a study of blood T cell repertoires in COVID-19 (dated by TCRdb to 2020 to 2022). The method behind the library was the immunoSEQ multiplex PCR assay. In its TCRdb copy, this immuneACCESS table keeps in-frame sequences only and misses some clones. Where compared with another copy, unresolved V genes explain less than half of these, and the others have no known cause. Within this sample are roughly 91,000 clones, with more than 75% of them counted one time only. 7% of the sample is in the top ten clones. Sequenced material: peripheral blood. These receptors all come from a man aged 70-80 years with acute or convalescent COVID-19.

This clone was detected many times. The chain joins TRBV2 to TRBJ2-5, with TRBD2 as a possible D gene (6 bases). Germline V gene sequence: CDR1 SNHLY, CDR2 FYNNEI. There are 13 residues in the CDR3. V lost 4 bases and J lost 4, with 10 bases in between. The CDR3 sequence: CASSVMGGETQYF. The CDR3 region has the DNA TGTGCCAGCAGTGTGATGGGGGGAGAGACCCAGTACTTC.

The rearrangement uses TRBV11-3 and TRBJ2-3, with TRBD2 identical over 9 bases. The germline gives CDR1 SGHNT, CDR2 YENEEA. V was pared by 5 bases and J by 4 bases, with 7 bases of the junction left unmatched. CDR3 length: 15 residues. In DNA form, the CDR3 reads TGTGCCAGCAGCGGTAGCGGGAGAGGGGCAGATACGCAGTATTTT. Its translation is CASSGSGRGADTQYF.

The rearrangement links TRBV2 to TRBJ1-2; 8 nucleotides align to TRBD1. Germline trimming cut 5 bases from V and 5 bases from J; bases unmatched to any gene: 10. Germline V gene sequence: CDR1 SNHLY, CDR2 FYNNEI. There are 15 residues in the CDR3. This chain's CDR3 is CASSTDRGSVYGYTF. Written as DNA, the CDR3 is TGTGCCAGCAGTACTGACAGGGGAAGCGTTTATGGCTACACCTTC.

This chain uses TRBV28 with TRBJ2-5; the D is unclear. V was trimmed by 6 bases and J by 0 bases, leaving 11 bases between them. Germline assignment: CDR1 MDHEN and CDR2 SYDVKM. CDR3 length: 14 amino acids. The CDR3 sequence is CASSATMYQETQYF. The DNA for the CDR3 is TGTGCCAGCAGCGCGACAATGTACCAAGAGACCCAGTACTTC.

The genes are TRBV9 and TRBJ2-2; a weak D match, TRBD2 (5 bases). V was clipped by 2 bases and J by 6 bases, with 8 bases between them. This CDR3 comprises 13 residues. Germline loops: CDR1 SGDLS, CDR2 YYNGEE. The CDR3 is CASSVGVAGELFF. CDR3 nucleotides: TGTGCCAGCAGCGTCGGGGTCGCCGGGGAGCTGTTTTTT.

The chain is built from TRBV6-5 and TRBJ1-1; 7 nucleotides line up with TRBD1. Germline-derived CDR1 and CDR2 are MNHEY and SVGAGI. V shed 7 bases and J 6 bases; nucleotides not matched to a gene: 11. The CDR3 sequence is 14 residues long. As DNA, the CDR3 is TGTGCCAGCACCAAAGGGGGCAGGGACTCTGAAGCTTTCTTT. Encoded protein: CASTKGGRDSEAFF.

The chain is built from TRBV28 and TRBJ2-3, with a tentative D call TRBD1 (6 bases). Germline V gene lookup returns CDR1 MDHEN and CDR2 SYDVKM. V dropped 6 bases and J dropped 4 bases, with 14 bases sitting between them. The CDR3 is 14 amino acids. Here the CDR3 DNA reads TGTGCCAGCAGGACAGAACAGGGTTCAGATACGCAGTATTTT. Translating gives CASRTEQGSDTQYF.

In this sample, this clone turned up a few times. This chain connects TRBV21-1 to TRBJ2-7; TRBD2 is the table's D call, not checked against the DNA. TRBV21-1 is shown as a pseudogene. The CDR3 sequence is 14 residues long. CDR3 nucleotide sequence: TGTGCCAGCAGCCCTAGGGAGGGGGCCTACGAGCAGTACGTC. It is translated as CASSPREGAYEQYV.

CDR3 DNA sequence: TGTGCCAGCAGCTCCATGAGTAGCGGCAAAAACATTCAGTACTTC. It encodes CASSSMSSGKNIQYF. V is TRBV5-6 and J is TRBJ2-4; TRBD2 might be the D (6 bases). Germline V gives CDR1 SGHDT, CDR2 YYEEEE. V was pared by 3 bases and J by 3 bases, with 13 bases between. There are 15 residues in the CDR3.

This chain joins TRBV5-1 and TRBJ2-7; tentatively, D is TRBD2 (6 bases). V lost 0 bases, J lost 4 bases, and 8 bases lay in between. Germline V gives CDR1 SGHRS, CDR2 YFSETQ. The CDR3 covers 13 residues. This chain's CDR3 is CASSLVGSYEQYF. CDR3 DNA: TGCGCCAGCAGCTTGGTCGGGAGTTACGAGCAGTACTTC.

This clone was seen only a few times. The chain carries TRBV7-9 and TRBJ2-1, with no clear D. Trimming took off 5 bases at V and 5 bases at J, with 28 bases between the two ends. The CDR3 runs to 19 residues. Germline V gene data show CDR1 as SEHNR and CDR2 as FQNEAQ (reference sequence). This chain's CDR3 is CASSRRPILAAPFHNEQFF. The CDR3 DNA reads TGTGCCAGCAGCCGTCGACCAATTTTAGCTGCGCCCTTCCACAATGAGCAGTTCTTC. The full variable domain, with the rest looked up from reference TRBV7-9 and TRBJ2-1, is DTGVSQNPRHKITKRGQNVTFRCDPISEHNRLYWYRQTLGQGPEFLTYFQNEAQLEKSRLLSDRFSAERPKGSFSTLEIQRTEQGDSAMYLCASSRRPILAAPFHNEQFFGPGTRLTVL.

The V and J genes are TRBV6-5 and TRBJ2-7; the match to TRBD1 covers 7 bases. The V segment lost 0 bases and the J segment 5 bases; nucleotides outside the gene matches: 4. The CDR3 has 14 amino acids. Germline V gene data show CDR1 as MNHEY and CDR2 as SVGAGI. In nucleotides, the CDR3 is TGTGCCAGCAGTTACTCAAACAGGGGCGACGAGCAGTACGTC. Protein: CASSYSNRGDEQYV.

The rearrangement joins TRBV3-1 (or the pseudogene TRBV3-2) to TRBJ1-1; the D is unclear. Trimming took 4 bases from V and 1 from J, leaving 7 bases between them. CDR1 is LGHDT, CDR2 YNNKEL, per germline (reference sequence). This CDR3 comprises 13 residues. CDR3 DNA: TGTGCCAGCAGCCCGACGGGGAACACTGAAGCTTTCTTT. This translates into CASSPTGNTEAFF.

V is TRBV11-3 and J is TRBJ2-3, with 10 bases matching TRBD2. The V gene's germline CDR1 is SGHNT and CDR2 YENEEA. V gave up 1 base and J gave up 6 bases; unmatched junction bases: 4. This CDR3 spans 15 amino acids. CDR3 sequence: CASSLVAGGMDTQYF. For the CDR3, the DNA is TGTGCCAGCAGCTTAGTAGCGGGGGGAATGGATACGCAGTATTTT.

The genes are TRBV4-1 and TRBJ2-2; 9 bases line up with TRBD2. Per germline, CDR1 MGHRA and CDR2 YSYEKL. V shed 0 bases and J 7 bases; nucleotides not matched to a gene: 9. The CDR3 runs to 17 residues. The CDR3, as DNA: TGCGCCAGCAGCCAAGATTCCGCGGGGGGGTTTGGCGGGGAGCTGTTTTTT. This translates into CASSQDSAGGFGGELFF.

In this sample, this clone turned up a few times. V and J are TRBV28 and TRBJ1-2; 7 bases agree with TRBD1. Germline loops: CDR1 MDHEN, CDR2 SYDVKM. This CDR3 contains 15 residues. After removal of 3 bases from V and 3 bases from J, the junction contained 7 bases not matched to a gene. The CDR3 DNA reads TGTGCCAGCAGTTTGCCCGGGACAGCTTACTATGGCTACACCTTC. The encoded protein is CASSLPGTAYYGYTF.

V gene TRBV5-4 combines with J gene TRBJ1-3; TRBD1 is a possible D gene (6 bases). The CDR3 totals 14 residues. Trimming left V 3 bases short and J 7 bases short, with 14 bases between. Germline CDR1 and CDR2: SGHNT and YYREEE (reference sequence). The CDR3 here is CASSSDSAQNTIYF. The CDR3 DNA reads TGTGCCAGCAGCTCGGACAGCGCTCAGAACACCATATATTTT.

This chain joins TRBV18 and TRBJ1-4; 11 bases fit TRBD1. Trimming at V came to 2 bases and at J to 6 bases, leaving 2 bases not matched to a gene. This CDR3 contains 15 residues. Germline loops: CDR1 KGHSH, CDR2 LQKENI. As DNA, the CDR3 is TGTGCCAGCTCACCATGGACAGGGGGCGATGAAAAACTGTTTTTT. Its translation: CASSPWTGGDEKLFF.

This chain joins TRBV11-3 and TRBJ2-5, with TRBD2 identical over 12 bases. V dropped 5 bases and J dropped 2; count of bases not matched to a gene: 3. The CDR3 length is 15 residues. Germline CDR1 and CDR2: SGHNT and YENEEA. The CDR3 loop reads CASSPGLAGQETQYF. The CDR3 bases are TGTGCCAGCAGCCCAGGACTAGCGGGACAAGAGACCCAGTACTTC.

The chain combines TRBV30 with TRBJ1-1; tentatively, D is TRBD1 (6 bases). The CDR3 loop spans 17 amino acids. V lost 4 bases, J lost 1 base, and 22 bases lay in between. Germline assignment: CDR1 GTSNPN and CDR2 SVGIG (reference sequence). The CDR3 reads CAWNEPGQWETNTEAFF. The CDR3 region has the DNA TGTGCCTGGAATGAACCGGGACAATGGGAAACGAACACTGAAGCTTTCTTT.

CDR3 DNA sequence: TGTGCCAGCAGTGAAGCGATACCGACAGGGGCATTCGAGCAGTACTTC. This sequence encodes CASSEAIPTGAFEQYF. The chain couples TRBV6-1 to TRBJ2-7; 8 bases are shared with TRBD1. Trimming removed 0 bases from V and 6 bases from J; junction bases left unmatched: 10. The germline CDR1 and CDR2 sequences are MNHNS and SASEGT. CDR3 size: 16 residues.